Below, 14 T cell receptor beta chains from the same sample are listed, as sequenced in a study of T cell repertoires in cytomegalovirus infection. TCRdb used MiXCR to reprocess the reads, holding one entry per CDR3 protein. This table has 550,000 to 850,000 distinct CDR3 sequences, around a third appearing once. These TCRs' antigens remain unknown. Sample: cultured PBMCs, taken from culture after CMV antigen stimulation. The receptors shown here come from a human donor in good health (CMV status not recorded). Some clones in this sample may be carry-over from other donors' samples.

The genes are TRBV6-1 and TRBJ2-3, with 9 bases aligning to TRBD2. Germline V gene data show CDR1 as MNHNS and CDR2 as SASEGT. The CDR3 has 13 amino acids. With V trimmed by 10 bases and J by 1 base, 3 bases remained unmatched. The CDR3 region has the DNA TGTGCCACCTTAGCGGGGGGCACAGATACGCAGTATTTT. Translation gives CATLAGGTDTQYF.

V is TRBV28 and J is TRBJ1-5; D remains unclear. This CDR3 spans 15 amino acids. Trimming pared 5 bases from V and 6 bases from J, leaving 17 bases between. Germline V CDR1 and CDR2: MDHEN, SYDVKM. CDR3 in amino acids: CASSPTLGRAQPQHF. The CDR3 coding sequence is TGTGCCAGCAGTCCGACCCTGGGGAGGGCTCAGCCCCAGCATTTT. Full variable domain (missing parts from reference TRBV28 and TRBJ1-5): DVKVTQSSRYLVKRTGEKVFLECVQDMDHENMFWYRQDPGLGLRLIYFSYDVKMKEKGDIPEGYSVSREKKERFSLILESASTNQTSMYLCASSPTLGRAQPQHFGDGTRLSIL.

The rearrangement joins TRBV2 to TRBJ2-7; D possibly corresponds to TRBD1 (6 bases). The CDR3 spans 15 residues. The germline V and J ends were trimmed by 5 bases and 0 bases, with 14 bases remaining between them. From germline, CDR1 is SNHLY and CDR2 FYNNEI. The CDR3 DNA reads TGTGCCAGCAGTTACCTGACAGGACCCTCCTACGAGCAGTACTTC. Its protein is CASSYLTGPSYEQYF.

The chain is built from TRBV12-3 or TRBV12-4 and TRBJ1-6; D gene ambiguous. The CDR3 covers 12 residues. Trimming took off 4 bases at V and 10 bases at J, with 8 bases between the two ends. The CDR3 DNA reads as TGTGCCAGCAGTTCTCGGTGGTCACCCCTCCACTTT. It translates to CASSSRWSPLHF.

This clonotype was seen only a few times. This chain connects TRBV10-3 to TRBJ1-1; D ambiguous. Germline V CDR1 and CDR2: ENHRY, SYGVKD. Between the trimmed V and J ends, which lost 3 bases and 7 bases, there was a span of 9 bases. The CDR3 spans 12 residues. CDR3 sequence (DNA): TGTGCCATCAGTGAAGTAGGCTATGAAGCTTTCTTT. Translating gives CAISEVGYEAFF.

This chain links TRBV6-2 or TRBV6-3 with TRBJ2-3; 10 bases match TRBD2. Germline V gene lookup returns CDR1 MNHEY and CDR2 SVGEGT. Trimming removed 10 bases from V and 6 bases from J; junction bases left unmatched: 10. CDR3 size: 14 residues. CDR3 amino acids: CAIQREGLIDTQYF. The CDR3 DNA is TGTGCCATCCAGCGGGAGGGCCTGATCGATACGCAGTATTTT.

CDR3 DNA: TGTGCCAGCAGCTTAGCAGGCGGGACAGGAGCCTACGAGCAGTACTTC. Residues: CASSLAGGTGAYEQYF. The rearrangement joins TRBV7-2 to TRBJ2-7; 8 bases fit TRBD1. The CDR3 sequence is 16 residues long. Germline CDR1 and CDR2: SGHTA and FQGNSA. With 0 bases clipped from V and 2 bases from J, the junction kept 6 bases outside the gene matches.

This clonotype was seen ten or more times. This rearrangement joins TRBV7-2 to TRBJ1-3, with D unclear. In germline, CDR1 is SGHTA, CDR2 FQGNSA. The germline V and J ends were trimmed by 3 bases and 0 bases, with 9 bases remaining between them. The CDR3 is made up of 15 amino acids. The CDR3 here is CASSFSQLSGNTIYF. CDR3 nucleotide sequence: TGTGCCAGCAGCTTCTCACAACTCTCTGGAAACACCATATATTTT.

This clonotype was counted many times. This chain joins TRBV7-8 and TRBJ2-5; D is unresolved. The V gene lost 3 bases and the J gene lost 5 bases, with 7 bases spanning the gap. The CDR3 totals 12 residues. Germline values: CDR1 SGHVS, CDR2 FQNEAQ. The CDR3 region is CASSFWRETQYF. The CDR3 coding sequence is TGTGCCAGCAGCTTTTGGCGGGAGACCCAGTACTTC.

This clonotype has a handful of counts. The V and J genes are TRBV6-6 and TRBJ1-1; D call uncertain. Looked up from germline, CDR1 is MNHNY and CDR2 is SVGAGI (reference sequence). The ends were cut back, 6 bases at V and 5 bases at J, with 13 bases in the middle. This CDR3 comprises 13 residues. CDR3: CASRLLTATEAFF. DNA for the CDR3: TGTGCCAGCAGACTGTTAACAGCTACTGAAGCTTTCTTT.

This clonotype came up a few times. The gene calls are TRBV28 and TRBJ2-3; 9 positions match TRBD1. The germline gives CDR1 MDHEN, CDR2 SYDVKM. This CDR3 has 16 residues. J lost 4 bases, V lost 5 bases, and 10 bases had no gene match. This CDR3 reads CASSLYPGTGSDTQYF. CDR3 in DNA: TGTGCCAGCAGTCTCTATCCCGGGACAGGGTCAGATACGCAGTATTTT.

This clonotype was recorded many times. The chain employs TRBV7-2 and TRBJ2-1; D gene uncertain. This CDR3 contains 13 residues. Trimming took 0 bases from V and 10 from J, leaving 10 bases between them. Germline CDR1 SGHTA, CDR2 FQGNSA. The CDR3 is CASSLARDGEQFF. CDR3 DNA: TGTGCCAGCAGCTTAGCGCGTGATGGGGAGCAGTTCTTC.

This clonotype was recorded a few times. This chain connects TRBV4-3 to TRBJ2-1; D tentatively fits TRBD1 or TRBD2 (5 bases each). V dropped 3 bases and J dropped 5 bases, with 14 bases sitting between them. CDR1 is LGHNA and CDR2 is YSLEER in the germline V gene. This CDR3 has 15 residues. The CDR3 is CASSQYPVGHNEQFF. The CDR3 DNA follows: TGCGCCAGCAGCCAGTACCCGGTGGGACACAATGAGCAGTTCTTC.

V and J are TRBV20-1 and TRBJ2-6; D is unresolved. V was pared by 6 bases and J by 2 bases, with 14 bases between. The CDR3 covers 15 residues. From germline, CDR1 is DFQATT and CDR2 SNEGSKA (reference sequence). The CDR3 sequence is CSATTDVAGANVLTF. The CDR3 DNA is TGCAGTGCCACTACGGATGTGGCTGGGGCCAACGTCCTGACTTTC.